The T cell receptor beta chain described here comes from a study of blood T cell repertoires in COVID-19. The wider study: The United States, Italy and Spain supplied acute and convalescent COVID-19 samples. PBMCs, B-cell-depleted T cells, or T cells were the source of the cDNA or gDNA that made up the material.

The CDR3 is 15 residues long. Per germline, CDR1 SGHTA and CDR2 FQGNSA. V lost 0 bases, J lost 7 bases, and 12 bases lay in between. How the authors handled the data: Nucleated cell counts were estimated from reference gene primer amplification. The assay was immunoSEQ multiplex PCR, and TCRdb's table has in-frame clones only and misses some. V and J calls and clone size are given by that table; D and trimming were obtained from the DNA. The sample lists some 120,000 clones, about 83% occurring once. The sample taken for sequencing was peripheral blood. The genes are TRBV7-2 and TRBJ2-2; perhaps TRBD2 as D (5 bases). The TCR sequence derives from a human donor in a cohort sampled during active COVID-19. CDR3 in amino acids: CASSLARAAYGELFF. CDR3 DNA: TGTGCCAGCAGCTTAGCGCGGGCGGCATACGGGGAGCTGTTTTTT.